Below are 30 T cell receptor beta chains sequenced from a single sample in a study of long-term antiretroviral therapy in people with HIV. Version v3.0 of the immunoSEQ assay was performed at survey level. The assay was immunoSEQ multiplex PCR, and TCRdb's table has in-frame clones only and misses some. Of over 15,000 clones in the sample, around 77% were seen once. The sample here was unsorted PBMCs, taken 2.3 years after starting antiretroviral therapy. The receptor source for this set is a woman in her thirties or forties with HIV.

The chain links TRBV4-1 to TRBJ2-1, with TRBD1 as a possible D gene (5 bases). The CDR3 totals 17 residues. The germline V gene has CDR1 MGHRA and CDR2 YSYEKL. V lost 3 bases and J 0 bases, leaving 15 bases between the germline ends. This chain's CDR3 is CASSHVGALSSYNEQFF. As DNA, the CDR3 is TGCGCCAGCAGCCATGTAGGGGCCCTGAGCTCCTACAATGAGCAGTTCTTC.

V and J are TRBV5-6 and TRBJ1-2, with 7 bases aligning to TRBD1. This CDR3 spans 13 amino acids. Looked up from germline, CDR1 is SGHDT and CDR2 is YYEEEE. Trimming at V came to 3 bases and at J to 6 bases, leaving 5 bases not matched to a gene. The CDR3 reads CASSWTGADGYTF. In DNA form, the CDR3 reads TGTGCCAGCAGCTGGACAGGTGCGGATGGCTACACCTTC.

The J gene is TRBJ2-1, the V gene TRBV19; tentatively, D is TRBD2 (7 bases). Germline CDR1 reads LNHDA; CDR2 reads SQIVND (reference sequence). Trimming took 6 bases from V and 8 from J, leaving 17 bases between them. This CDR3 contains 14 residues. CDR3 in DNA: TGTGCCAGTAGAGGGAGGGGGACGAACGATGAGCAGTTCTTC. Protein: CASRGRGTNDEQFF.

J is TRBJ2-1 and V is TRBV7-9; 9 nucleotides match TRBD1. The CDR3 is made up of 17 amino acids. The germline gives CDR1 SEHNR, CDR2 FQNEAQ (reference sequence). V lost 5 bases, J lost 6 bases, and 14 bases stayed unmatched. CDR3 nucleotides: TGTGCCAGCAGCCGGCTCGGACAGGGGCGATGGGGCAATGAGCAGTTCTTC. The encoded protein is CASSRLGQGRWGNEQFF.

The J gene is TRBJ2-1, the V gene TRBV5-6, with a tentative D call TRBD2 (5 bases). This CDR3 is 17 amino acids long. The germline V gene encodes CDR1 SGHDT and CDR2 YYEEEE. V lost 1 base to trimming and J lost 9 bases, with 23 bases between them. The CDR3 region has the DNA TGTGCCAGCAGCTTGTTGCGGGTCGATAACTGGATTTCTGAGCAGTTCTTC. As protein: CASSLLRVDNWISEQFF.

DNA for the CDR3: TGTGCCAGCAGCTTAACGGGACAGGGGACTGAAGCTTTCTTT. This translates into CASSLTGQGTEAFF. V is TRBV11-3 and J is TRBJ1-1, with TRBD1 matching over 10 bases. There are 14 residues in the CDR3. Trimming cost V 2 bases and J 5 bases; bases outside gene matches: 2. Looked up from germline, CDR1 is SGHNT and CDR2 is YENEEA.

The J gene is TRBJ1-4, the V gene TRBV13; 11 bases fit TRBD1. This CDR3 has 15 residues. Germline V gene lookup returns CDR1 PRHDT and CDR2 FYEKMQ (reference sequence). With V trimmed by 3 bases and J by 10 bases, 7 bases remained unmatched. CDR3: CASSFTDRGRGKLFF. The CDR3 DNA follows: TGTGCCAGCAGCTTTACGGACAGGGGGCGCGGAAAACTGTTTTTT.

The genes are TRBV5-5 and TRBJ2-7; D is ambiguous. This CDR3 has 13 residues. Between the trimmed V and J ends, which lost 4 bases and 2 bases, there was a span of 10 bases. In germline, CDR1 is SGHKS, CDR2 YYEKEE (reference sequence). This CDR3 is CASSRAFTYEQYF. Here the CDR3 DNA reads TGTGCCAGCAGCCGGGCCTTCACCTACGAGCAGTACTTC.

This clone was observed once. The chain employs TRBV11-3 and TRBJ2-2; 10 nucleotides line up with TRBD1. The CDR3 consists of 15 residues. Germline V gene sequence: CDR1 SGHNT, CDR2 YENEEA. V dropped 4 bases and J dropped 4; count of bases not matched to a gene: 3. The CDR3 sequence: CASSSDRGGTGELFF. In nucleotides, the CDR3 is TGTGCCAGCAGCTCGGACAGGGGGGGCACCGGGGAGCTGTTTTTT.

The count of this clone is one. The V gene is TRBV5-1, the J gene TRBJ1-3; D not certain. The CDR3 is made up of 14 amino acids. Germline lookup yields CDR1 SGHRS and CDR2 YFSETQ. V was cut by 0 bases and J by 4 bases, with 8 bases left in between. The CDR3 protein is CASSLDAVGNTIYF. CDR3 coding DNA: TGCGCCAGCAGCTTGGATGCAGTAGGAAACACCATATATTTT.

The rearrangement joins TRBV5-1 to TRBJ1-1; 8 nucleotides align to TRBD1. The CDR3 sequence is 15 residues long. CDR1 is SGHRS and CDR2 is YFSETQ in the germline V gene. The J segment lost 2 bases and the V segment lost 4 bases, leaving 7 bases of the junction unmatched. CDR3 DNA: TGCGCCAGCAGCGAGTGGGACAGGAGTAACACTGAAGCTTTCTTT. Protein product: CASSEWDRSNTEAFF.

The chain carries TRBV5-4 and TRBJ2-1, with 10 bases fitting TRBD2. CDR1 SGHNT and CDR2 YYREEE come from the germline V gene (reference sequence). V shed 2 bases and J 8 bases; nucleotides not matched to a gene: 7. The CDR3 runs 15 residues. The CDR3, as DNA: TGTGCCAGCAGCTTAGGCCTAGCGGGAGTTGATGAGCAGTTCTTC. This gives the protein CASSLGLAGVDEQFF.

The V and J genes are TRBV11-3 and TRBJ1-3; D might be TRBD1 (5 bases). CDR1 and CDR2 (germline): SGHNT, YENEEA. V lost 0 bases and J 8 bases, leaving 8 bases between the germline ends. The CDR3 consists of 13 residues. The CDR3 loop is CASSLEMGDTIYF. CDR3 coding DNA: TGTGCCAGCAGCTTAGAGATGGGGGACACCATATATTTT.

The chain combines TRBV5-1 with TRBJ1-4, with D possibly being TRBD1 (5 bases). Deletions cut 0 bases from V and 3 bases from J, with 9 bases between. The germline V gene encodes CDR1 SGHRS and CDR2 YFSETQ. The CDR3 totals 15 residues. The CDR3 nucleotides are TGCGCCAGCAGCTTGGCGGGGGGGGCTAATGAAAAACTGTTTTTT. It codes for CASSLAGGANEKLFF.

The chain has TRBV11-2 and TRBJ1-1; 9 bases fit TRBD1. V lost 5 bases and J lost 4; bases outside the gene matches: 2. Germline loops: CDR1 SGHAT, CDR2 FQNNGV. The length of the CDR3 is 13 residues. In nucleotides, the CDR3 is TGTGCCAGCAGCCTGGACAGGGGCACTGAAGCTTTCTTT. The encoded protein is CASSLDRGTEAFF. The entire variable domain, with the rest obtained from reference TRBV11-2 and TRBJ1-1, is as follows: EAGVAQSPRYKIIEKRQSVAFWCNPISGHATLYWYQQILGQGPKLLIQFQNNGVVDDSQLPKDRFSAERLKGVDSTLKIQPAKLEDSAVYLCASSLDRGTEAFFGQGTRLTVV.

The chain employs TRBV19 and TRBJ2-1, with 14 nucleotides matching TRBD2. CDR1 is LNHDA and CDR2 is SQIVND in the germline V gene (reference sequence). Unmatched junction bases numbered 11, after V lost 1 base and J lost 9 bases. The CDR3 has 18 residues. CDR3 in amino acids: CASSIVHLGLAGGGEQFF. The DNA of the CDR3 is TGTGCCAGTAGTATAGTCCATTTAGGACTAGCGGGAGGAGGTGAGCAGTTCTTC.

The chain joins TRBV7-9 to TRBJ1-2; 8 bases are shared with TRBD1. Germline V lookup: CDR1 SEHNR, CDR2 FQNEAQ (reference sequence). Trimming at V came to 7 bases and at J to 1 base, leaving 11 bases not matched to a gene. The CDR3 consists of 16 residues. The CDR3 nucleotides read TGTGCCAGCATCCCTCCCGAGACAGGGGTTAACTATGGCTACACCTTC. Its protein product is CASIPPETGVNYGYTF.

The chain carries TRBV2 and TRBJ2-1; TRBD2 is a possible D gene (6 bases). From germline, CDR1 is SNHLY and CDR2 FYNNEI. The CDR3 spans 16 residues. V dropped 2 bases and J dropped 6 bases, with 17 bases sitting between them. For the CDR3, the DNA is TGTGCCAGCAGTGAATCGGAGGGAGCCTGGAGCAATGAGCAGTTCTTC. Translated, it gives CASSESEGAWSNEQFF.

This clone was recorded a few times. The CDR3 DNA reads as TGTGCCAGCAGTGAAGGCGTTAGGGGAAAACTGTTTTTT. It is translated as CASSEGVRGKLFF. The chain employs TRBV25-1 and TRBJ1-4; tentative D call: TRBD1 (5 bases). Per germline, CDR1 MGHDK and CDR2 SYGVNS. The CDR3 loop spans 13 amino acids. V was pared by 2 bases and J by 10 bases, with 11 bases between.

V gene TRBV5-4 combines with J gene TRBJ2-5; no clear D. The germline gives CDR1 SGHNT, CDR2 YYREEE (reference sequence). This CDR3 contains 13 residues. V was cut by 4 bases and J by 4 bases, with 11 bases left in between. CDR3 sequence reads: CASSGPAVETQYF. The CDR3 bases are TGTGCCAGCAGCGGGCCCGCAGTAGAGACCCAGTACTTC.

The chain recombines TRBV5-5 with TRBJ1-5, with 7 bases matching TRBD1. Germline assignment: CDR1 SGHKS and CDR2 YYEKEE (reference sequence). Germline trimming cut 4 bases from V and 5 bases from J; bases unmatched to any gene: 9. This CDR3 comprises 15 residues. In DNA, the CDR3 is TGTGCCAGCAGCCCCCGACAGGGATTGGATCAGCCCCAGCATTTT. Its translation: CASSPRQGLDQPQHF.

The chain uses TRBV10-2 and TRBJ2-7; D call uncertain. The CDR3 totals 11 residues. V lost 3 bases, J lost 5 bases, and 5 bases lay in between. CDR1 and CDR2 (germline): WSHSY, SAAADI. CDR3 bases: TGCGCCAGCAGTGACTCGAACGAGCAGTACTTC. Protein: CASSDSNEQYF.

The CDR3 bases are TGTGCCAGCAGCAGGGGTAGCTACACCTTC. This encodes CASSRGSYTF. J is TRBJ1-2 and V is TRBV2; tentatively, D is TRBD1 (6 bases). Germline V gene sequence: CDR1 SNHLY, CDR2 FYNNEI. This CDR3 is built from 10 residues. Trimming pared 6 bases from V and 9 bases from J, leaving 8 bases between.

The rearrangement uses TRBV5-1 and TRBJ2-3; possibly TRBD1 for D (5 bases). Trimming pared 0 bases from V and 6 bases from J, leaving 8 bases between. The CDR3 consists of 13 residues. Germline CDR1 is SGHRS and CDR2 is YFSETQ. The CDR3 region is CASSLGYRDTQYF. The CDR3 bases are TGCGCCAGCAGCTTGGGCTACAGGGATACGCAGTATTTT.

This clone was counted a few times. The genes are TRBV4-2 and TRBJ2-7; D unresolved. Trimming removed 1 base at V and 1 base at J, with 2 bases between. CDR3 length: 12 amino acids. From germline, CDR1 is LGHNA and CDR2 YNFKEQ. The CDR3 sequence: CASSQGSYEQYF. The DNA for the CDR3 is TGTGCCAGCAGCCAAGGATCCTACGAGCAGTACTTC.

The rearrangement uses TRBV27 and TRBJ2-5; 12 bases fit TRBD2. Trimming removed 2 bases from V and 5 bases from J; junction bases left unmatched: 18. The germline V gene encodes CDR1 MNHEY and CDR2 SMNVEV (reference sequence). CDR3 length equals 20 residues. CDR3 nucleotide sequence: TGTGCCAGCAGTTTAATTGGGCAGACTAGCGGGGGCCACCCCCCCGAGACCCAGTACTTC. Translation: CASSLIGQTSGGHPPETQYF.

V usage is TRBV5-1 and J usage is TRBJ1-4; tentatively, D is TRBD1 (6 bases). Germline V gives CDR1 SGHRS, CDR2 YFSETQ. The V end was cut by 4 bases, the J end by 14 bases, with 15 bases between. The CDR3 runs 12 residues. CDR3 region: CASSPNREVLFF. CDR3 sequence (DNA): TGCGCCAGCAGCCCGAACAGGGAGGTCCTGTTTTTT. The full variable domain, rest sourced from reference TRBV5-1 and TRBJ1-4, is KAGVTQTPRYLIKTRGQQVTLSCSPISGHRSVSWYQQTPGQGLQFLFEYFSETQRNKGNFPGRFSGRQFSNSRSEMNVSTLELGDSALYLCASSPNREVLFFGSGTQLSVL.

V is TRBV18 and J is TRBJ2-1, with 9 bases fitting TRBD2. This CDR3 is 13 amino acids long. CDR1 is KGHSH, CDR2 LQKENI, per germline. The V segment lost 6 bases and the J segment 10 bases; nucleotides outside the gene matches: 7. The CDR3 DNA sequence: TGTGCCAGCTCTAGCGGGAGTCTATTCGAGCAGTTCTTC. Translating gives CASSSGSLFEQFF.

The V gene is TRBV6-6, the J gene TRBJ2-3, with 9 nucleotides matching TRBD1. Germline CDR1 and CDR2: MNHNY and SVGAGI (reference sequence). This CDR3 has 15 amino acids. J gave up 3 bases and V 6 bases, and 7 bases lay outside the gene matches. The CDR3 spells CASSRQGGRTDTQYF. CDR3 sequence (DNA): TGTGCCAGCAGCAGACAGGGGGGGCGTACAGATACGCAGTATTTT.

This chain connects TRBV4-1 to TRBJ1-1, with D tentatively TRBD1 (5 bases). This CDR3 contains 16 residues. CDR1 is MGHRA and CDR2 is YSYEKL in the germline V gene. Trimming shortened V by 0 bases and J by 0 bases, and 11 bases separated the two germline ends. The CDR3 sequence: CASSQDMRGLNTEAFF. CDR3 in DNA: TGCGCCAGCAGCCAAGATATGAGGGGTCTGAACACTGAAGCTTTCTTT.